This TCR beta chain was documented in a study of cytomegalovirus exposure and HLA in healthy donors. Regarding the study as a whole: Investigators reported approximately 170 TCR beta chains as tied to cytomegalovirus. In vitro testing confirmed a few CMV-associated chains as specific for CMV antigens.

The PCR used 60 Vbeta and 13 Jbeta primers. The table came from immunoSEQ multiplex PCR; TCRdb's copy has only in-frame clones and leaves some out. The sample carries 150,000 to 250,000 clones, 70% to 80% recorded once. To note about this clone: Its matching antigen is unknown.

Donors sampled were nominally healthy, though unrecorded immune exposures were likely. The V end was cut by 4 bases, the J end by 4 bases, with 9 bases between. Germline CDR1 SGHDT, CDR2 YYEEEE. The CDR3 loop spans 13 amino acids. The genes are TRBV5-6 and TRBJ2-1; possible D gene TRBD1, 5 bases. The sequenced sample was PBMCs. This TCR derives from a man aged 30-40 years in good health and CMV-seronegative. As DNA, the CDR3 is TGTGCCAGCAGCAGTAACAGGTACAATGAGCAGTTCTTC. As protein: CASSSNRYNEQFF.